Listed below are T cell receptor beta chains from one sample, sequenced in a study of siplizumab effects on memory and regulatory T cells. The assay was immunoSEQ multiplex PCR, and TCRdb's table has in-frame clones only and misses some. The sample holds fewer than 85,000 clones; roughly 89% are singletons and the top ten take over 1.5%. The sample was Tregs sorted from blood. The receptors shown here come from a human donor in good health. CDR3s include the opening cysteine and the closing phenylalanine or tryptophan. Fields, in order: D gene, clone size, J gene, V gene, CDR3 DNA, CDR3 protein. The D gene is left open where the match is weak. Size tells how often a clone was seen (once, few, many) or the class of an expanded clone, and some rows leave it out.

D gene: TRBD2
clone size: .
J gene: TRBJ2-7
V gene: TRBV7-2
CDR3 DNA: TGTGCCAGCAGCTATCTAGCGGGGGGGTCCAGCTACGAGCAGTACTTC
CDR3 protein: CASSYLAGGSSYEQYF

D gene: TRBD2
clone size: few
J gene: TRBJ2-5
V gene: TRBV5-1
CDR3 DNA: TGCGCCAGCCGCCTTTCGGGGGGGTTCCAAGAGACCCAGTACTTC
CDR3 protein: CASRLSGGFQETQYF

D gene: .
clone size: .
J gene: TRBJ2-3
V gene: TRBV28
CDR3 DNA: TGTGCCAGCAGTAGGGGCGGACAAGATACGCAGTATTTT
CDR3 protein: CASSRGGQDTQYF

D gene: .
clone size: few
J gene: TRBJ1-1
V gene: TRBV4-1
CDR3 DNA: TGCGCCAGCAGCCAAGTGTGGGCGGAGGGAATGAACACTGAAGCTTTCTTT
CDR3 protein: CASSQVWAEGMNTEAFF

D gene: .
clone size: .
J gene: TRBJ1-1
V gene: TRBV27
CDR3 DNA: TGTGCCAGCACAGGGAACACTGAAGCTTTCTTT
CDR3 protein: CASTGNTEAFF

D gene: TRBD1
clone size: few
J gene: TRBJ1-6
V gene: TRBV5-1
CDR3 DNA: TGCGCCAGCAGCTTGGCCGGGACAGGGGGTTCACCCCTCCACTTT
CDR3 protein: CASSLAGTGGSPLHF

D gene: .
clone size: .
J gene: TRBJ1-3
V gene: TRBV6-5
CDR3 DNA: TGTGCCAGCAGCAGGGGCAGGCTCTCTGGAAACACCATATATTTT
CDR3 protein: CASSRGRLSGNTIYF

D gene: .
clone size: .
J gene: TRBJ1-2
V gene: TRBV29-1
CDR3 DNA: TGCAGCGTTGAAGAGCAGGCGATCTATGGCTACACCTTC
CDR3 protein: CSVEEQAIYGYTF

D gene: TRBD2
clone size: .
J gene: TRBJ2-3
V gene: TRBV9
CDR3 DNA: TGTGCCAGCAGCGTGGGATATAGCGGGGGGGCCGATACGCAGTATTTT
CDR3 protein: CASSVGYSGGADTQYF

D gene: .
clone size: once
J gene: TRBJ2-7
V gene: TRBV18
CDR3 DNA: TGTGCCAGCTCACGGCTCGCTCAAACCAGCTACGAGCAGTACTTC
CDR3 protein: CASSRLAQTSYEQYF

D gene: TRBD2
clone size: .
J gene: TRBJ2-7
V gene: TRBV28
CDR3 DNA: TGTGCCAGCACAGTGCCCTCGGGAGGGGAGCAGTACTTC
CDR3 protein: CASTVPSGGEQYF

D gene: .
clone size: .
J gene: TRBJ2-1
V gene: TRBV10-1
CDR3 DNA: TGCGCCAGCAGTAGGTCAGGGTACGACAATGAGCAGTTCTTC
CDR3 protein: CASSRSGYDNEQFF

D gene: .
clone size: .
J gene: TRBJ1-4
V gene: TRBV4-3
CDR3 DNA: TGCGCCAGCAGCCCGGGGCTTACGGAGGGAAAACTGTTTTTT
CDR3 protein: CASSPGLTEGKLFF

D gene: .
clone size: few
J gene: TRBJ1-6
V gene: TRBV5-6
CDR3 DNA: TGTGCCAGCAGCTTGGAGGCAGGCCGTTATAATTCACCCCTCCACTTT
CDR3 protein: CASSLEAGRYNSPLHF

D gene: TRBD1
clone size: .
J gene: TRBJ2-5
V gene: TRBV6-1
CDR3 DNA: TGTGCCAGCACCCTGGGACAGGGGGTGGGGGAGACCCAGTACTTC
CDR3 protein: CASTLGQGVGETQYF

D gene: .
clone size: once
J gene: TRBJ2-7
V gene: TRBV5-4
CDR3 DNA: TGTGCCAGCAGCACATTACAGGTGGTGAACAGCTCCTACGAGCAGTACTTC
CDR3 protein: CASSTLQVVNSSYEQYF

D gene: .
clone size: few
J gene: TRBJ1-2
V gene: TRBV30
CDR3 DNA: TGTGCCTGGAGTGGAGGGTTGGTTGGATACACCTTC
CDR3 protein: CAWSGGLVGYTF

D gene: .
clone size: .
J gene: TRBJ1-6
V gene: TRBV7-9
CDR3 DNA: TGTGCCAGCAGCTTAGAGGGTGGCAATTCACCCCTCCACTTT
CDR3 protein: CASSLEGGNSPLHF

D gene: TRBD1
clone size: .
J gene: TRBJ1-5
V gene: TRBV5-6
CDR3 DNA: TGTGCCAGCAGCCTAGACAGGGGCGGCAATCAGCCCCAGCATTTT
CDR3 protein: CASSLDRGGNQPQHF

D gene: .
clone size: .
J gene: TRBJ1-6
V gene: TRBV29-1
CDR3 DNA: TGCAGCTCCACCAGGGAGGCCCTAAGCTCCTATAATTCACCCCTCCACTTT
CDR3 protein: CSSTREALSSYNSPLHF

D gene: TRBD1
clone size: .
J gene: TRBJ1-1
V gene: TRBV23-1
CDR3 DNA: TGCGCCAGCAGTCAACTTGGACAGGGGGCGAACACTGAAGCTTTCTTT
CDR3 protein: CASSQLGQGANTEAFF

D gene: .
clone size: .
J gene: TRBJ1-1
V gene: TRBV2
CDR3 DNA: TGTGCCAGCAGTGAATTTTGGACAGTGAACACTGAAGCTTTCTTT
CDR3 protein: CASSEFWTVNTEAFF

D gene: .
clone size: .
J gene: TRBJ1-2
V gene: TRBV7-9
CDR3 DNA: TGTGCCAGCAGTCCGACAGGCGCCATCTATGGCTACACCTTC
CDR3 protein: CASSPTGAIYGYTF

D gene: .
clone size: once
J gene: TRBJ1-2
V gene: TRBV7-3
CDR3 DNA: TGTGCCAGCAGCTTAGGTGGGGCAGCCGACGGCTACACCTTC
CDR3 protein: CASSLGGAADGYTF

D gene: TRBD2
clone size: .
J gene: TRBJ2-7
V gene: TRBV6-4
CDR3 DNA: TGTGCCAGCAGTGTGAGGTCGGGGGGGACCTACGAGCAGTACTTC
CDR3 protein: CASSVRSGGTYEQYF

D gene: .
clone size: .
J gene: TRBJ1-1
V gene: TRBV28
CDR3 DNA: TGTGCCAGCAGTCTAGGGGGACTCTACAACGTTGCAGCTTTCTTT
CDR3 protein: CASSLGGLYNVAAFF

D gene: .
clone size: .
J gene: TRBJ1-1
V gene: TRBV11-3
CDR3 DNA: TGTGCCAGCAGCCCTGACAGGAGGAACACTGAAGCTTTCTTT
CDR3 protein: CASSPDRRNTEAFF

D gene: .
clone size: .
J gene: TRBJ2-5
V gene: TRBV7-9
CDR3 DNA: TGTGCCAGCAGCCCTAGGAGCGGACTTGCCAGCGAAGAGACCCAGTACTTC
CDR3 protein: CASSPRSGLASEETQYF

D gene: TRBD1
clone size: few
J gene: TRBJ2-7
V gene: TRBV10-1
CDR3 DNA: TGCGCCAGCACTAGACAGGGGCAGTACTTC
CDR3 protein: CASTRQGQYF

D gene: TRBD1
clone size: .
J gene: TRBJ1-2
V gene: TRBV10-2
CDR3 DNA: TGCGCCAGCAGTCGTGACAGGGTAAATGGCTACACCTTC
CDR3 protein: CASSRDRVNGYTF

D gene: .
clone size: .
J gene: TRBJ1-5
V gene: TRBV12-5
CDR3 DNA: TGTGCTAGTGGTTTGGTACCCCCCAATCAGCCCCAGCATTTT
CDR3 protein: CASGLVPPNQPQHF

D gene: .
clone size: .
J gene: TRBJ2-7
V gene: TRBV6-5
CDR3 DNA: TGTGCCAGCAGCGCCGAAGAGCAGTACTTC
CDR3 protein: CASSAEEQYF

D gene: TRBD1
clone size: .
J gene: TRBJ2-7
V gene: TRBV6-5
CDR3 DNA: TGTGCCAGCAGTCGTCCGGGACAGGGCAGCGAGCAGTACTTC
CDR3 protein: CASSRPGQGSEQYF